This TCR beta chain came from a study of shared clonotypes between healthy human individuals. Germline CDR1 reads SGDLS; CDR2 reads YYNGEE. This CDR3 comprises 14 residues. V was pared by 0 bases and J by 8 bases, with 12 bases between. Some clones are missing from TCRdb's copy, which holds only in-frame ones; the method was immunoSEQ multiplex PCR. The profile covers around 1.1 million clones, with about 84% appearing a single time and 0.6% to 0.7% taken by the ten largest. Turning to this clone: Its target is not known.

Study-level findings and limits: Shared across several donors were 4% to 6% of the naive CD4 clonotypes.

This receptor was obtained from a man between 18 and 29 years old in good health. Some clones in this sample may be carry-over from other donors' samples. The sequencing sample was made of memory CD4+ T cells from PBMCs. Subset here: CD45RA-negative fraction. The V gene is TRBV9, the J gene TRBJ2-4; D is possibly TRBD1 (5 bases). The CDR3: CASSVEGIWDIQYF. The CDR3 DNA sequence: TGTGCCAGCAGCGTAGAGGGGATTTGGGACATTCAGTACTTC.